The 18 T cell receptor beta chains presented below share a single source sample, sequenced in a study of CD8 T cells in Susac syndrome. RNA in amounts of roughly 0.5 to 1 ug was reverse transcribed with random hexamers. TCRdb redid the calling of the immunoSEQ multiplex PCR reads with MiXCR, one entry per CDR3 protein. Among some 260,000 distinct CDR3 sequences listed, roughly 84% were seen once. The sample consisted of CD8+ T cells from PBMCs. These TCRs come from a human donor with multiple sclerosis.

The table lists this clonotype with a count of one. The gene calls are TRBV7-9 and TRBJ2-3; weak D call: TRBD2 (5 bases). CDR1 SEHNR and CDR2 FQNEAQ come from the germline V gene (reference sequence). This CDR3 is 15 amino acids long. Trimming cost V 4 bases and J 2 bases, with 13 bases left between them. DNA for the CDR3: TGTGCCAGCAGCTCCGCTCGGACTTCCACAGATACGCAGTATTTT. Translated: CASSSARTSTDTQYF.

This CDR3 is CASSPMDNSYEQYF. The CDR3, as DNA: TGTGCCAGCAGCCCTATGGACAACTCCTACGAGCAGTACTTC. The rearrangement uses TRBV7-9 and TRBJ2-7; possible D gene TRBD1, 5 bases. Germline lookup yields CDR1 SEHNR and CDR2 FQNEAQ (reference sequence). The CDR3 contains 14 residues. V was trimmed by 5 bases and J by 0 bases, leaving 11 bases between them.

The rearrangement joins TRBV6-6 to TRBJ1-1; 7 nucleotides agree with TRBD1. Trimming took 5 bases from V and 2 from J; bases not matched to a gene: 5. The CDR3 extends over 14 amino acids. Germline V gene data show CDR1 as MNHNY and CDR2 as SVGAGI (reference sequence). DNA of the CDR3: TGTGCCAGCAGTAAGACAGGGTTTAACACTGAAGCTTTCTTT. Its translation: CASSKTGFNTEAFF.

CDR3 loop: CASSYTQAKNIQYF. In DNA, the CDR3 is TGTGCCAGCAGCTATACCCAAGCCAAAAACATTCAGTACTTC. This chain links TRBV6-5 with TRBJ2-4; D is ambiguous. Germline lookup yields CDR1 MNHEY and CDR2 SVGAGI. This CDR3 region has 14 residues. V was cut by 6 bases and J by 0 bases, with 9 bases left in between.

The chain recombines TRBV7-2 with TRBJ2-5; 7 bases are a match to TRBD2. Trimming took 5 bases from V and 4 from J; bases not matched to a gene: 13. This CDR3 has 16 residues. The germline V gene encodes CDR1 SGHTA and CDR2 FQGNSA. The CDR3 loop is CASSPDQVAGGETQYF. DNA of the CDR3: TGTGCCAGCAGCCCAGACCAAGTAGCGGGTGGAGAGACCCAGTACTTC.

This clonotype was counted once. V usage is TRBV27 and J usage is TRBJ1-1; D possibly corresponds to TRBD1 (5 bases). Germline V gene sequence: CDR1 MNHEY, CDR2 SMNVEV (reference sequence). The V gene lost 2 bases and the J gene lost 1 base, with 14 bases spanning the gap. The CDR3 covers 16 residues. In DNA form, the CDR3 reads TGTGCCAGCAGTTTAGCGTCCGGGACTGCGAACACTGAAGCTTTCTTT. Translating gives CASSLASGTANTEAFF.

The chain recombines TRBV28 with TRBJ2-7, with D unresolved. The CDR3 is made up of 14 amino acids. Per the germline V gene, CDR1 is MDHEN and CDR2 is SYDVKM. With 4 bases removed from V and 0 bases from J, the gap between germline ends came to 10 bases. In nucleotides, the CDR3 is TGTGCCAGCAGTTGGCGGTCTAGCTCCTACGAGCAGTACTTC. As protein: CASSWRSSSYEQYF.

The chain has TRBV2 and TRBJ1-1; D gene uncertain. Germline-derived CDR1 and CDR2 are SNHLY and FYNNEI. This CDR3 spans 13 amino acids. The V end lost 7 bases, the J end lost 1 base, and 10 bases lay between the germline ends. The CDR3: CASIEGANTEAFF. The CDR3 nucleotides read TGTGCCAGCATCGAGGGAGCGAACACTGAAGCTTTCTTT.

The rearrangement links TRBV27 to TRBJ1-1; D perhaps matches TRBD1 (6 bases). The CDR3 sequence is 13 residues long. The ends were cut back, 2 bases at V and 5 bases at J, with 9 bases in the middle. Germline V gene lookup returns CDR1 MNHEY and CDR2 SMNVEV (reference sequence). For the CDR3, the DNA is TGTGCCAGCAGTTTACCGGGGGCGACTGAAGCTTTCTTT. Its protein product is CASSLPGATEAFF.

V usage is TRBV5-5 and J usage is TRBJ2-7, with 9 nucleotides matching TRBD1. The V gene end was trimmed by 4 bases and the J gene end by 2 bases; junction bases not matched to a gene: 10. Germline V gene sequence: CDR1 SGHKS, CDR2 YYEKEE (reference sequence). This CDR3 spans 16 amino acids. As DNA, the CDR3 is TGTGCCAGCAGCGAAGAGGACAGGGGATGTCCCTACGAGCAGTACTTC. It yields the protein CASSEEDRGCPYEQYF.

The genes are TRBV9 and TRBJ2-1; D gene ambiguous. The CDR3 spans 15 residues. With 0 bases removed from V and 0 bases from J, the gap between germline ends came to 7 bases. Germline CDR1 is SGDLS and CDR2 is YYNGEE. The CDR3 loop reads CASSVETGSYNEQFF. In DNA, the CDR3 is TGTGCCAGCAGCGTAGAGACTGGCTCCTACAATGAGCAGTTCTTC. The full variable domain, completed using reference TRBV9 and TRBJ2-1, is DSGVTQTPKHLITATGQRVTLRCSPRSGDLSVYWYQQSLDQGLQFLIQYYNGEERAKGNILERFSAQQFPDLHSELNLSSLELGDSALYFCASSVETGSYNEQFFGPGTRLTVL.

The chain recombines TRBV29-1 with TRBJ2-1; D gene unclear. CDR3 length: 15 amino acids. The germline V gene has CDR1 SQVTM and CDR2 ANQGSEA. Trimming took 6 bases from V and 4 from J, leaving 19 bases between them. This CDR3 is CSVLTGRWLYNEQFF. Written as DNA, the CDR3 is TGCAGCGTCCTCACCGGGCGTTGGCTTTACAATGAGCAGTTCTTC.

This chain uses TRBV20-1 with TRBJ2-7; D is uncertain. The CDR3 loop spans 10 amino acids. Germline V lookup: CDR1 DFQATT, CDR2 SNEGSKA (reference sequence). V was shortened by 8 bases and J by 5 bases, with 10 bases between the two germline ends. The CDR3 spells CSPVVNEQYF. DNA of the CDR3: TGCAGTCCAGTCGTGAACGAGCAGTACTTC.

In this sample, this clonotype turned up a few times. The chain joins TRBV6-2 or TRBV6-3 to TRBJ2-3; D not resolved. This CDR3 is built from 11 residues. Germline V lookup: CDR1 MNHEY, CDR2 SVGEGT. With 3 bases removed from V and 6 bases from J, the gap between germline ends came to 4 bases. The CDR3 DNA is TGTGCCAGCAGTTATGGGGATACGCAGTATTTT. This sequence encodes CASSYGDTQYF.

The chain employs TRBV28 and TRBJ2-7; D call uncertain. Trimming cost V 3 bases and J 5 bases, with 11 bases left between them. The CDR3 covers 13 residues. CDR1 and CDR2 (germline): MDHEN, SYDVKM. The chain's CDR3 is CASSLLDADEQYF. The DNA for the CDR3 is TGTGCCAGCAGTTTGCTAGATGCGGACGAGCAGTACTTC.

The genes are TRBV29-1 and TRBJ2-7; 9 nucleotides agree with TRBD1. This CDR3 is 13 amino acids long. The germline V gene has CDR1 SQVTM and CDR2 ANQGSEA. Losses at the gene ends were 4 bases for V and 4 bases for J; bases not matched to a gene: 5. The CDR3 nucleotides are TGCAGCGTTGCCGGGACAGGGATGTACGAGCAGTACTTC. Translated: CSVAGTGMYEQYF.

V and J are TRBV12-3 or TRBV12-4 and TRBJ2-7, with D tentatively TRBD1 (6 bases). The CDR3 consists of 13 residues. V gave up 8 bases and J gave up 3 bases, with 14 bases separating them. The CDR3 nucleotides read TGTGCCAGCTCGCAAGTGGGACACTACGAGCAGTACTTC. Protein product: CASSQVGHYEQYF.

The rearrangement uses TRBV18 and TRBJ2-1; maybe TRBD1 (5 bases). The CDR3 loop spans 14 amino acids. Germline CDR1 is KGHSH and CDR2 is LQKENI. Deletions cut 3 bases from V and 3 bases from J, with 9 bases between. CDR3 sequence: CASSPGRGYNEQFF. The CDR3 DNA sequence: TGTGCCAGCTCACCGGGAAGGGGCTACAATGAGCAGTTCTTC.